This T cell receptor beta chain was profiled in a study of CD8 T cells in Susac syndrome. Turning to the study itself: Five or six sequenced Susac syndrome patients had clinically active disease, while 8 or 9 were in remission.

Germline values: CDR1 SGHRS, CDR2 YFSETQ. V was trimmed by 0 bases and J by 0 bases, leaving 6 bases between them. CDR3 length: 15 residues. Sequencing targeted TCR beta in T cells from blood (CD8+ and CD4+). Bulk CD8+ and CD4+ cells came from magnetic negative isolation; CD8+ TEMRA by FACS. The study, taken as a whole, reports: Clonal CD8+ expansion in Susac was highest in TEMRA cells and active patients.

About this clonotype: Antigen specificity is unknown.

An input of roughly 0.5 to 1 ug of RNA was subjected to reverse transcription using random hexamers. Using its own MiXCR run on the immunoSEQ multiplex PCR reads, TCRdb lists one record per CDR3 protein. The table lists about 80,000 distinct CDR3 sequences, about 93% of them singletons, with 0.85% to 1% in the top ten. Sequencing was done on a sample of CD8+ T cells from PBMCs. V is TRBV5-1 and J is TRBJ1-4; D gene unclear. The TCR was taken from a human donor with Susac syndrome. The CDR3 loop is CASSLDRPTNEKLFF. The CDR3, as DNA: TGCGCCAGCAGCTTGGACAGACCAACTAATGAAAAACTGTTTTTT.